The 29 T cell receptor beta chains given below trace back to one sample, sequenced in a study of T cells in Graves' hyperthyroidism and ophthalmopathy. Amplification of TCR beta CDR3 regions was performed using RNA transcripts as template. HTBI primers were the set used in a first-round RT-PCR of the TCR CDR3. TCRdb re-analysed the multiplex PCR reads in MiXCR, keeping a single row per CDR3 protein. The sample has around 250,000 distinct CDR3 sequences, approximately 14% seen once. The sequenced sample consisted of blood. These receptors were collected from a woman aged 35 to 49 with Graves' hyperthyroidism that later progressed to Graves' ophthalmopathy.

This clonotype has at least ten counts. This sequence joins TRBV27 and TRBJ2-1; 11 bases map to TRBD2. CDR3 length equals 20 residues. The junction had 22 bases not matched to a gene; V was cut back by 5 bases and J by 7 bases. Looked up from germline, CDR1 is MNHEY and CDR2 is SMNVEV (reference sequence). The CDR3 sequence: CASSPRQLQLTSGRSNEQFF. In DNA, the CDR3 is TGTGCCAGCAGTCCCCGCCAGCTCCAACTAACTAGCGGGAGATCGAATGAGCAGTTCTTC.

In its sample, this clonotype was seen many times. The chain uses TRBV6-1 and TRBJ2-1; TRBD2 aligns across 12 bases. V lost 4 bases and J lost 5; bases outside the gene matches: 3. Germline CDR1 and CDR2: MNHNS and SASEGT. CDR3 length: 15 amino acids. The CDR3 nucleotides read TGTGCCAGCAGTGTCCGGACTAGCGGGAACAATGAGCAGTTCTTC. Its translation is CASSVRTSGNNEQFF.

This chain uses TRBV6-1 with TRBJ1-4; D is undetermined. Germline lookup yields CDR1 MNHNS and CDR2 SASEGT. Trimming stripped 6 bases from V and 4 bases from J, with 6 bases between. This CDR3 region has 12 residues. The CDR3 sequence is CASRPFNEKLFF. The DNA for the CDR3 is TGTGCCAGCAGACCGTTTAATGAAAAACTGTTTTTT.

As for this clonotype: This could be a read error, since a much larger clone is one nucleotide away. The CDR3 end shows no conserved phenylalanine or tryptophan, and so a read error is likely. V usage is TRBV6-1 and J usage is TRBJ1-5, with a possible D match to TRBD1 (6 bases). V lost 8 bases, J lost 1 base, and 12 bases lay in between. The germline gives CDR1 MNHNS, CDR2 SASEGT. There are 14 residues in the CDR3. The CDR3 here is CASDGGGSNQPQHS. The DNA for the CDR3 is TGTGCCAGCGATGGAGGGGGGAGCAATCAGCCCCAGCATTCT.

In nucleotides, the CDR3 is TGCAGTGGGCTAGCGGACCTTAGCACAGATACGCAGTATTTT. Translation: CSGLADLSTDTQYF. The genes are TRBV20-1 and TRBJ2-3, with 7 positions matching TRBD2. The CDR3 spans 14 residues. The germline gives CDR1 DFQATT, CDR2 SNEGSKA (reference sequence). J was trimmed by 0 bases and V by 7 bases; bases with no gene match: 7.

Comment on this clonotype: A much larger clone sits a single nucleotide away, making a read error possible. V usage is TRBV20-1 and J usage is TRBJ2-7; TRBD1 matches at 9 bases. Near its end, the DNA agrees better with TRBJ2-1, so the J call may be wrong. The CDR3 has 13 residues. The germline V gene encodes CDR1 DFQATT and CDR2 SNEGSKA (reference sequence). Here the CDR3 DNA reads TGCAGTGCTCAACAGGGGGCTCGCTACGAGCAGTTCTTC. Protein product: CSAQQGARYEQFF.

This clonotype was counted a single time. This chain uses TRBV25-1 with TRBJ2-7, with 8 bases aligning to TRBD1. The CDR3 totals 19 residues. After removal of 4 bases from V and 2 bases from J, the junction contained 19 bases not matched to a gene. Germline lookup yields CDR1 MGHDK and CDR2 SYGVNS. As DNA, the CDR3 is TGTGCCAGCAGTGCACTACCATTCATAGGACAGGGTGTTCCCTACGAGCAGTACTTC. The encoded protein is CASSALPFIGQGVPYEQYF.

The rearrangement joins TRBV2 to TRBJ2-3; 12 bases match TRBD2. The CDR3 is made up of 20 amino acids. Unmatched junction bases numbered 14, after V lost 1 base and J lost 3 bases. The V gene's germline CDR1 is SNHLY and CDR2 FYNNEI. CDR3 region: CASSEGAHLASGRATDTQYF. The CDR3, as DNA: TGTGCCAGCAGTGAAGGGGCACACCTAGCTAGCGGGAGGGCGACAGATACGCAGTATTTT.

This clonotype was seen repeatedly, ten times or more. This chain links TRBV10-2 with TRBJ2-1; possible D gene TRBD2, 6 bases. Germline CDR1 is WSHSY and CDR2 is SAAADI. Trimming stripped 6 bases from V and 4 bases from J, with 13 bases between. This CDR3 has 14 residues. CDR3 residues: CASRKEGDYNEQFF. The CDR3 DNA reads as TGCGCCAGCAGGAAGGAGGGCGATTACAATGAGCAGTTCTTC.

The sample holds many counts of this clonotype. The V call is TRBV27, the J call TRBJ2-1; TRBD2 matches at 8 bases. Germline V gene lookup returns CDR1 MNHEY and CDR2 SMNVEV (reference sequence). CDR3 size: 17 residues. The V gene end was trimmed by 3 bases and the J gene end by 0 bases; junction bases not matched to a gene: 7. DNA for the CDR3: TGTGCCAGCAGTTTTTTCGGGAGGGCAGACTCCTACAATGAGCAGTTCTTC. It encodes CASSFFGRADSYNEQFF.

This clonotype was observed many times. The chain couples TRBV7-8 to TRBJ1-6, with TRBD1 identical over 7 bases. The junction had 5 bases not matched to a gene; V was cut back by 3 bases and J by 0 bases. CDR3 length: 17 amino acids. Germline V lookup: CDR1 SGHVS, CDR2 FQNEAQ. The CDR3 bases are TGTGCCAGCAGCTTGGGAAGGGACAGCTCCTATAATTCACCCCTCCACTTT. Translated, it gives CASSLGRDSSYNSPLHF. The entire variable domain, with the rest obtained from reference TRBV7-8 and TRBJ1-6, is as follows: GAGVSQSPRYKVAKRGQDVALRCDPISGHVSLFWYQQALGQGPEFLTYFQNEAQLDKSGLPSDRFFAERPEGSVSTLKIQRTQQEDSAVYLCASSLGRDSSYNSPLHFGNGTRLTVT.

There are many counts of this clonotype. As DNA, the CDR3 is TGTGCCAGCAGTGAATTTCTTGTGGGGGGCTACGAGCAGTACTTC. This encodes CASSEFLVGGYEQYF. The V and J genes are TRBV6-1 and TRBJ2-7; D perhaps matches TRBD2 (6 bases). The CDR3 is made up of 15 amino acids. The germline CDR1 and CDR2 sequences are MNHNS and SASEGT. V was pared by 2 bases and J by 3 bases, with 14 bases between.

This clonotype was observed many times. V gene TRBV10-2 combines with J gene TRBJ1-2; unclear D gene. V was trimmed by 3 bases and J by 5 bases, leaving 4 bases between them. The CDR3 sequence is 11 residues long. The germline CDR1 and CDR2 sequences are WSHSY and SAAADI. The CDR3 is CASSEGYGYTF. DNA for the CDR3: TGCGCCAGCAGTGAAGGGTATGGCTACACCTTC.

In its sample, this clonotype was seen many times. CDR3 sequence (DNA): TGCGCCAGCAGCTTGGGTCCGGGAGGGTCGTACAACGAGCAGTACTTC. This gives the protein CASSLGPGGSYNEQYF. V and J are TRBV5-1 and TRBJ2-7; 8 nucleotides agree with TRBD2. Germline V lookup: CDR1 SGHRS, CDR2 YFSETQ. Losses at the gene ends were 0 bases for V and 5 bases for J; bases not matched to a gene: 10. CDR3 length: 16 residues.

This clonotype was observed at least ten times. The genes are TRBV5-1 and TRBJ1-2; perhaps TRBD1 as D (5 bases). CDR3 length: 13 amino acids. V was pared by 2 bases and J by 4 bases, with 9 bases between. Germline V gene lookup returns CDR1 SGHRS and CDR2 YFSETQ. DNA for the CDR3: TGCGCCAGCAGCTTCGACAGTCCCTATGGCTACACCTTC. It specifies CASSFDSPYGYTF.

The sample holds many counts of this clonotype. Germline is not matched at one junction end, which may reflect a read error. The gene calls are TRBV7-3 and TRBJ2-1; 9 bases are a match to TRBD2. CDR3 size: 15 residues. Germline V gives CDR1 SGHTA, CDR2 FQGTGA. For the CDR3, the DNA is TGTGCCAGCAGCCGAGGACTAGCGCTCTACAATGGGCAGTTCTTC. It specifies CASSRGLALYNGQFF.

This rearrangement joins TRBV9 to TRBJ2-5; D possibly corresponds to TRBD1 (7 bases). Germline loops: CDR1 SGDLS, CDR2 YYNGEE. This CDR3 contains 14 residues. The V and J ends lost 3 bases and 5 bases respectively, with 14 bases between them. CDR3 protein: CASSAQGGAETQYF. In DNA, the CDR3 is TGTGCCAGCAGCGCCCAGGGGGGAGCCGAGACCCAGTACTTC.

Comment on this clonotype: This may come from a read error, since a much larger clone is one base off. This chain links TRBV18 with TRBJ2-7, with 7 nucleotides matching TRBD2. The CDR3 covers 18 residues. V lost 6 bases and J lost 5; bases outside the gene matches: 22. Looked up from germline, CDR1 is KGHSH and CDR2 is LQKENI. CDR3 amino acids: CASSPVGYRGRSRDEQYF. The CDR3 coding sequence is TGTGCCAGCTCCCCCGTAGGATATCGCGGGAGAAGTAGAGACGAGCAGTACTTC.

V is TRBV5-1 and J is TRBJ1-2, with 8 bases that match TRBD1. This CDR3 contains 15 residues. The germline gives CDR1 SGHRS, CDR2 YFSETQ. V dropped 1 base and J dropped 7; count of bases not matched to a gene: 9. DNA for the CDR3: TGCGCCAGCAGCTTGCTACAGGGGGGACTCAGTGGCTACACCTTC. Protein sequence: CASSLLQGGLSGYTF.

This clonotype has a count of ten or more. The J gene is TRBJ2-3, the V gene TRBV27; no clear D gene. Germline-derived CDR1 and CDR2 are MNHEY and SMNVEV (reference sequence). V was clipped by 0 bases and J by 1 base, with 5 bases between them. The CDR3 is made up of 14 amino acids. The CDR3: CASSLSFGTDTQYF. The CDR3, as DNA: TGTGCCAGCAGTTTATCGTTTGGCACAGATACGCAGTATTTT.

This chain joins TRBV10-3 and TRBJ1-1; 9 bases fit TRBD1. This CDR3 has 15 amino acids. V shed 6 bases and J 0 bases; nucleotides not matched to a gene: 5. Germline assignment: CDR1 ENHRY and CDR2 SYGVKD. CDR3 in DNA: TGTGCCATCAGAGGGGACAGGGCTTTGAACACTGAAGCTTTCTTT. Protein product: CAIRGDRALNTEAFF.

This clonotype showed up many times. The V and J genes are TRBV7-2 and TRBJ2-1, with 12 nucleotides matching TRBD2. CDR1 is SGHTA and CDR2 is FQGNSA in the germline V gene. V was clipped by 3 bases and J by 7 bases; unmatched bases: 10. The CDR3 has 17 amino acids. CDR3 in DNA: TGTGCCAGCAGCTTTTTCCTAGCGGGAGGGCGGAGGAATGAGCAGTTCTTC. This gives the protein CASSFFLAGGRRNEQFF.

This clonotype has a count of ten or more. The chain recombines TRBV20-1 with TRBJ1-5; tentatively, D is TRBD1 (5 bases). The germline CDR1 and CDR2 sequences are DFQATT and SNEGSKA (reference sequence). Between the trimmed V and J ends, which lost 6 bases and 0 bases, there was a span of 12 bases. The CDR3 spans 14 residues. CDR3 bases: TGCAGTGCCAACGCAGGGAATAGCAATCAGCCCCAGCATTTT. Amino acid sequence: CSANAGNSNQPQHF.

This clonotype was picked up many times. The chain uses TRBV11-2 and TRBJ2-3; 8 bases fit TRBD1. V lost 5 bases to trimming and J lost 2 bases; unmatched junction nucleotides: 12. From germline, CDR1 is SGHAT and CDR2 FQNNGV. There are 17 residues in the CDR3. The CDR3 DNA follows: TGTGCCAGCAGCACAACTACAAGGACAGGGACCACAGATACGCAGTATTTT. The encoded protein is CASSTTTRTGTTDTQYF.

The chain has TRBV20-1 and TRBJ2-7; 9 nucleotides match TRBD1. The germline CDR1 and CDR2 sequences are DFQATT and SNEGSKA (reference sequence). The CDR3 loop spans 13 amino acids. After removal of 3 bases from V and 3 bases from J, the junction contained 3 bases not matched to a gene. The CDR3 nucleotides are TGCAGTGCTAGTGCGGACAGGGGCTACGAGCAGTACTTC. This codes for CSASADRGYEQYF.

This clonotype was picked up many times. The chain combines TRBV28 with TRBJ2-1; D is undetermined. The CDR3 is 16 residues long. Germline CDR1 reads MDHEN; CDR2 reads SYDVKM. The V end lost 3 bases, the J end lost 5 bases, and 17 bases lay between the germline ends. The CDR3 spells CASSFPGTVANNEQFF. The CDR3 DNA reads TGTGCCAGCAGTTTTCCCGGTACCGTCGCAAACAATGAGCAGTTCTTC. Supplemented by reference TRBV28 and TRBJ2-1, the full variable domain reads DVKVTQSSRYLVKRTGEKVFLECVQDMDHENMFWYRQDPGLGLRLIYFSYDVKMKEKGDIPEGYSVSREKKERFSLILESASTNQTSMYLCASSFPGTVANNEQFFGPGTRLTVL.

This clonotype was counted at least ten times. The V call is TRBV7-9, the J call TRBJ2-1, with TRBD2 matching over 12 bases. CDR1 and CDR2 from the germline V gene are SEHNR and FQNEAQ (reference sequence). The V gene end was trimmed by 4 bases and the J gene end by 5 bases; junction bases not matched to a gene: 3. The CDR3 covers 15 residues. The CDR3 loop is CASSYTSGRNNEQFF. CDR3 DNA: TGTGCCAGCAGCTATACTAGCGGGAGGAACAATGAGCAGTTCTTC.

This clonotype has a count of ten or more. The chain is built from TRBV2 and TRBJ1-2; TRBD1 matches 9 bases. The CDR3 sequence is 16 residues long. V was clipped by 2 bases and J by 0 bases; unmatched bases: 4. The germline V gene encodes CDR1 SNHLY and CDR2 FYNNEI. DNA for the CDR3: TGTGCCAGCAGTGAAAGGCGGACAGGGGCTAACTATGGCTACACCTTC. This gives the protein CASSERRTGANYGYTF.

This clonotype was detected many times. The J gene is TRBJ2-1, the V gene TRBV2, with 11 nucleotides matching TRBD2. In germline, CDR1 is SNHLY, CDR2 FYNNEI. Losses at the gene ends were 7 bases for V and 5 bases for J; bases not matched to a gene: 10. The CDR3 totals 16 residues. In DNA, the CDR3 is TGTGCCAGCAACCTAGCCGGGACTAGCGGAAACAATGAGCAGTTCTTC. As protein: CASNLAGTSGNNEQFF.